The 16 T cell receptor beta chains below were found in one sample sequenced in a study of blood T cells in healthy people across ages. A J-beta primer mix and a sample-barcoded 5' primer were used in a second PCR of roughly 7 to 12 cycles. TCRdb used MiXCR to reprocess the 5' RACE reads, holding one entry per CDR3 protein. This table has roughly 1.7 million distinct CDR3 sequences, about 35% appearing once. The sample consisted of blood. These receptors all come from a woman under 40 in good health.

This clonotype turned up a few times. The gene calls are TRBV29-1 and TRBJ1-1; D remains ambiguous. Between the trimmed V and J ends, which lost 4 bases and 2 bases, there was a span of 8 bases. From germline, CDR1 is SQVTM and CDR2 ANQGSEA. The length of the CDR3 is 12 residues. Here the CDR3 reads CSVGMGNTEAFF. Written as DNA, the CDR3 is TGCAGCGTTGGTATGGGTAACACTGAAGCTTTCTTT.

This clonotype was observed a handful of times. The chain employs TRBV7-3 and TRBJ1-1; TRBD1 might be the D (6 bases). Germline lookup yields CDR1 SGHTA and CDR2 FQGTGA. Deletions cut 0 bases from V and 3 bases from J, with 11 bases between. This CDR3 spans 15 amino acids. CDR3 region: CASSLTGGGYTEAFF. CDR3 nucleotide sequence: TGTGCCAGCAGCTTAACGGGGGGCGGTTACACTGAAGCTTTCTTT.

This clonotype came up a few times. V usage is TRBV18 and J usage is TRBJ2-7, with D unresolved. The CDR3 loop spans 13 amino acids. V was clipped by 1 base and J by 7 bases, with 11 bases between them. From germline, CDR1 is KGHSH and CDR2 LQKENI. The CDR3 DNA reads as TGTGCCAGCTCACCACAGGCTTCCAATGAGCAGTACTTC. It yields the protein CASSPQASNEQYF.

The chain couples TRBV20-1 to TRBJ1-4, with unresolved D. Per the germline V gene, CDR1 is DFQATT and CDR2 is SNEGSKA (reference sequence). The CDR3 covers 13 residues. V lost 2 bases, J lost 7 bases, and 11 bases lay in between. The CDR3 DNA is TGCAGTGCTAGATCCGGCGGAAGTGAAAAACTGTTTTTT. It is translated as CSARSGGSEKLFF.

This clonotype was detected a few times. The chain joins TRBV3-1 to TRBJ2-3, with 8 bases matching TRBD2. Germline V gene sequence: CDR1 LGHDT, CDR2 YNNKEL (reference sequence). CDR3 length: 16 amino acids. V shed 2 bases, J shed 4 bases, and the junction held 8 bases outside the gene matches. The CDR3 DNA sequence: TGTGCCAGCAGCCAAAGCTACGGGACTAGTGCAGATACGCAGTATTTT. Amino acids: CASSQSYGTSADTQYF.

In regard to this clonotype: A junction end diverges from the germline sequence, so it may reflect a read error. The chain joins TRBV18 to TRBJ2-7; D remains unclear. The J call may be incorrect, as the DNA end agrees better with TRBJ2-5. Germline assignment: CDR1 KGHSH and CDR2 LQKENI. The CDR3 spans 13 residues. The CDR3 here is CVSSPSREETQYF. CDR3 sequence (DNA): TGTGTCAGCTCACCAAGCCGGGAAGAGACCCAGTACTTC.

This sequence joins TRBV5-1 and TRBJ2-1, with 7 bases that match TRBD1. Losses at the gene ends were 0 bases for V and 4 bases for J; bases not matched to a gene: 7. Germline V gene lookup returns CDR1 SGHRS and CDR2 YFSETQ. The CDR3 extends over 16 amino acids. The DNA of the CDR3 is TGCGCCAGCAGCTTGGGAGGGGGCAAGTTTTACAATGAGCAGTTCTTC. This translates into CASSLGGGKFYNEQFF.

J is TRBJ2-7 and V is TRBV7-9, with TRBD2 matching over 9 bases. The J call is doubtful: the DNA matches TRBJ2-5 better. Germline V gene data show CDR1 as SEHNR and CDR2 as FQNEAQ (reference sequence). The CDR3 sequence is 15 residues long. The CDR3 coding sequence is TGTGCCAGCAGCTTAGAGGGTAGCGGGGGAGGGACCCAGTACTTC. The encoded protein is CASSLEGSGGGTQYF.

In this sample, this clonotype turned up a few times. V is TRBV5-1 and J is TRBJ2-5, with 8 bases that match TRBD1. With 6 bases clipped from V and 5 bases from J, the junction kept 15 bases outside the gene matches. The CDR3 spans 16 residues. CDR1 is SGHRS, CDR2 YFSETQ, per germline. CDR3 DNA sequence: TGCGCCAGCAATTCAGGGGGCGTAGGCGGGTTTGAGACCCAGTACTTC. Protein sequence: CASNSGGVGGFETQYF.

This clonotype was recorded many times. The rearrangement uses TRBV7-9 and TRBJ2-7; D unresolved. Deletions cut 5 bases from V and 2 bases from J, with 13 bases between. The germline gives CDR1 SEHNR, CDR2 FQNEAQ (reference sequence). This CDR3 region has 14 residues. CDR3 nucleotide sequence: TGTGCCAGCAGCCTATTTCCCGGAACCTACGAGCAGTACTTC. Translating gives CASSLFPGTYEQYF.

CDR3: CASSLALLGQGVDTQYF. The CDR3 DNA reads as TGTGCCAGCAGCTTAGCGCTGTTGGGACAGGGAGTAGATACGCAGTATTTT. The chain employs TRBV7-6 and TRBJ2-3; TRBD1 aligns across 9 bases. CDR1 is SGHVS, CDR2 FNYEAQ, per germline. J was trimmed by 5 bases and V by 0 bases; bases with no gene match: 9. The length of the CDR3 is 17 residues.

This chain joins TRBV5-1 and TRBJ2-1, with D perhaps matching TRBD2 (6 bases). The J call is in doubt because the DNA end fits TRBJ2-7 better. CDR1 is SGHRS, CDR2 YFSETQ, per germline. CDR3 length equals 16 residues. The CDR3 is CASSFQPGLSYNEQYF. In DNA form, the CDR3 reads TGCGCCAGCAGCTTTCAGCCAGGACTATCCTACAATGAGCAGTACTTC.

This clonotype showed up many times. V usage is TRBV4-2 and J usage is TRBJ2-1; TRBD2 matches at 7 bases. Germline lookup yields CDR1 LGHNA and CDR2 YNFKEQ. The CDR3 contains 14 residues. After removal of 1 base from V and 7 bases from J, the junction contained 4 bases not matched to a gene. The CDR3 reads CASSQGTSLNEQFF. CDR3 nucleotides: TGTGCCAGCAGCCAAGGGACTAGTTTGAATGAGCAGTTCTTC.

This clonotype turned up a few times. The genes are TRBV7-8 and TRBJ2-7; perhaps TRBD1 as D (6 bases). CDR3 length equals 20 residues. V lost 2 bases and J lost 3, with 29 bases in between. The germline V gene has CDR1 SGHVS and CDR2 FQNEAQ. CDR3 DNA sequence: TGTGCCAGCAGCTTATTTTCGGGCAGGGGTAATTTGAAGCCTAACTACGAGCAGTACTTC. Residues: CASSLFSGRGNLKPNYEQYF.

Only a few counts were recorded for this clonotype. The J gene is TRBJ2-4, the V gene TRBV7-6; D gene unclear. The CDR3 runs to 13 residues. V was trimmed by 5 bases and J by 5 bases, leaving 10 bases between them. CDR1 SGHVS and CDR2 FNYEAQ come from the germline V gene. CDR3 loop: CASSAERENIQYF. CDR3 DNA: TGTGCCAGCAGCGCGGAAAGGGAAAACATTCAGTACTTC. The full variable domain, with the rest looked up from reference TRBV7-6 and TRBJ2-4, is GAGVSQSPRYKVTKRGQDVALRCDPISGHVSLYWYRQALGQGPEFLTYFNYEAQQDKSGLPNDRFSAERPEGSISTLTIQRTEQRDSAMYRCASSAERENIQYFGAGTRLSVL.

The gene calls are TRBV3-1 and TRBJ1-4; the D is unclear. In germline, CDR1 is LGHDT, CDR2 YNNKEL (reference sequence). Trimming stripped 0 bases from V and 10 bases from J, with 6 bases between. CDR3 length: 12 residues. The CDR3 coding sequence is TGTGCCAGCAGCCAAGATTTGTCAAAACTGTTTTTT. This sequence encodes CASSQDLSKLFF.